This is a list of T cell receptor beta chains from one sample in a study of blood T cell repertoires in COVID-19. Repertoires were generated with immunoSEQ multiplex PCR, while TCRdb's copy carries only in-frame clones and drops some. The sample consists of approximately 140,000 clones, more than 75% of them appearing once. Input material: peripheral blood. These receptors all come from a man at least 80 years old with acute or convalescent COVID-19. CDR3s include the opening cysteine and the closing phenylalanine or tryptophan. D genes are given only for firm matches. A row's size may be missing; if present it is once, few, many or a size class.

V gene	J gene	D gene	clone size	CDR3 protein	CDR3 DNA
TRBV6-5	TRBJ2-1	TRBD2	NA	CASSREGDSYNEQFF	TGTGCCAGCAGCCGGGAGGGCGATTCCTACAATGAGCAGTTCTTC
TRBV7-2	TRBJ2-1	NA	NA	CASSLGFGRGYNEQFF	TGTGCCAGCAGCTTAGGTTTTGGCAGAGGATACAATGAGCAGTTCTTC
TRBV19	TRBJ1-2	TRBD1	NA	CASSISLWTGRRNYGYTF	TGTGCCAGTAGTATCTCCCTCTGGACAGGGAGAAGAAACTATGGCTACACCTTC
TRBV7-2	TRBJ1-6	NA	NA	CASSLFQGSGSPLHF	TGTGCCAGCAGCTTATTTCAGGGGAGCGGTTCACCCCTCCACTTT
TRBV5-1	TRBJ2-3	NA	NA	CASSPGLYTDTQYF	TGCGCCAGCAGTCCAGGGCTCTACACAGATACGCAGTATTTT
TRBV10-3	TRBJ1-2	NA	NA	CAISETGEDGYTF	TGTGCCATCAGTGAAACGGGGGAGGATGGCTACACCTTC
TRBV9	TRBJ1-1	NA	NA	CASSAGGSEAFF	TGTGCCAGCAGCGCCGGAGGTTCTGAAGCTTTCTTT
TRBV5-8	TRBJ1-5	TRBD1	few	CASSLGTGSGNQPQHF	TGTGCCAGCAGCTTGGGGACAGGCTCCGGCAATCAGCCCCAGCATTTT
TRBV2	TRBJ2-2	NA	NA	CASSYETDTGELFF	TGTGCCAGCAGTTACGAGACAGACACCGGGGAGCTGTTTTTT
TRBV7-2	TRBJ1-2	NA	NA	CASSPFPTENYGYTF	TGTGCCAGCAGCCCCTTCCCGACAGAAAACTATGGCTACACCTTC
TRBV28	TRBJ2-7	NA	NA	CASSLGGSVGYEQYF	TGTGCCAGCAGTTTAGGTGGTAGCGTAGGGTACGAGCAGTACTTC
TRBV19	TRBJ2-6	TRBD1	NA	CASTGTAGANVLTF	TGTGCCAGTACGGGGACAGCTGGGGCCAACGTCCTGACTTTC
TRBV11-3	TRBJ2-3	TRBD2	NA	CASSPRGGARADTQYF	TGTGCCAGCAGCCCCCGGGGGGGGGCCAGGGCAGATACGCAGTATTTT
TRBV2	TRBJ2-5	TRBD2	NA	CASSEGLAGGSAQYF	TGTGCCAGCAGTGAAGGGCTAGCGGGGGGATCGGCCCAGTACTTC
TRBV6-1	TRBJ1-2	TRBD1	NA	CASSDGTDYGYTF	TGTGCCAGCAGTGATGGGACAGACTATGGCTACACCTTC
TRBV2	TRBJ1-2	NA	NA	CASSEWGSYRDYGYTF	TGTGCCAGCAGTGAATGGGGCTCGTACAGAGACTATGGCTACACCTTC
TRBV6-1	TRBJ1-4	TRBD1	NA	CASSDGTATNEKLFF	TGTGCCAGCAGTGATGGGACAGCAACTAATGAAAAACTGTTTTTT
TRBV5-6	TRBJ2-5	NA	NA	CASSSLDFAKTQYF	TGTGCCAGCAGCTCACTAGATTTCGCGAAGACCCAGTACTTC
TRBV7-9	TRBJ2-7	NA	once	CASSPTGGYEQYF	TGTGCCAGCAGCCCAACCGGGGGCTACGAGCAGTACTTC
TRBV28	TRBJ1-2	NA	NA	CASRLRWTETNYGYTF	TGTGCCAGCAGACTCAGGTGGACAGAGACTAACTATGGCTACACCTTC
TRBV11-3	TRBJ2-1	TRBD1	once	CASSSGQGYGEQFF	TGTGCCAGCAGCTCGGGACAGGGTTACGGTGAGCAGTTCTTC
TRBV11-2	TRBJ2-7	NA	NA	CASKGVLSYEQYF	TGTGCCTCCAAAGGGGTACTATCCTACGAGCAGTACTTC
TRBV9	TRBJ1-3	NA	few	CASSPGAGGNTIYF	TGTGCCAGCAGCCCCGGGGCGGGGGGAAACACCATATATTTT
TRBV3-1/TRBV3-2	TRBJ1-1	TRBD1	NA	CASSRAGTGLGNTEAFF	TGTGCCAGCAGCCGAGCCGGGACAGGGTTGGGGAACACTGAAGCTTTCTTT
TRBV2	TRBJ2-7	TRBD1	NA	CASSSRTGTYEQYF	TGTGCCAGCAGTTCCCGGACAGGGACCTACGAGCAGTACTTC
TRBV5-6	TRBJ2-7	NA	once	CASSLFPGLYEQYF	TGTGCCAGCAGCTTGTTTCCAGGACTGTACGAGCAGTACTTC
TRBV11-2	TRBJ2-5	TRBD2	NA	CASSLPVGGGTQYF	TGTGCCAGCAGCCTCCCGGTTGGGGGGGGGACCCAGTACTTC
TRBV6-6	TRBJ1-5	NA	few	CASSYRDRNQPQHF	TGTGCCAGCAGTTACAGAGACAGAAATCAGCCCCAGCATTTT
TRBV6-1	TRBJ2-2	TRBD1	few	CASSEPGTGKSGELFF	TGTGCCAGCAGTGAGCCCGGGACAGGGAAGTCGGGGGAGCTGTTTTTT
TRBV6-5	TRBJ1-1	TRBD1	NA	CASRGTGNTEAFF	TGTGCCAGCAGGGGGACAGGGAACACTGAAGCTTTCTTT
TRBV5-1	TRBJ1-1	NA	NA	CASSLAGRASTEAFF	TGCGCCAGCAGCTTGGCCGGGAGAGCCAGCACTGAAGCTTTCTTT
TRBV4-3	TRBJ2-7	NA	NA	CASSVGRRDYEQYF	TGCGCCAGCAGCGTAGGGCGCAGGGACTACGAGCAGTACTTC
TRBV6-5	TRBJ2-3	NA	NA	CASSPTADTQYF	TGTGCCAGCAGTCCAACAGCAGATACGCAGTATTTT
TRBV18	TRBJ1-2	NA	NA	CASSPDSTNYGYTF	TGTGCCAGCTCACCCGACAGTACAAACTATGGCTACACCTTC
TRBV18	TRBJ1-1	NA	NA	CASSQIWGDQSGAFF	TGTGCCAGCTCACAAATTTGGGGGGACCAATCCGGAGCTTTCTTT
TRBV6-1	TRBJ2-5	TRBD2	NA	CASSEVHPIGVAGARTQYF	TGTGCCAGCAGTGAAGTTCACCCCATCGGGGTAGCGGGGGCGAGGACCCAGTACTTC
TRBV7-2	TRBJ2-1	TRBD1	NA	CASSQPGGYNEQFF	TGTGCCAGCAGCCAACCAGGGGGTTACAATGAGCAGTTCTTC
TRBV7-2	TRBJ2-2	TRBD1	NA	CASSLLGTGRTGELFF	TGTGCCAGCAGCCTACTCGGGACAGGAAGGACCGGGGAGCTGTTTTTT
TRBV7-6	TRBJ2-5	NA	NA	CASSSNSGAQYF	TGTGCCAGCAGCTCCAACTCGGGGGCCCAGTACTTC
TRBV24-1	TRBJ1-2	NA	NA	CATSDRLYGYTF	TGTGCCACCAGTGATCGACTCTATGGCTACACCTTC
TRBV6-5	TRBJ1-2	NA	NA	CASRQTANYGYTF	TGTGCCAGCAGGCAGACAGCTAACTATGGCTACACCTTC
TRBV27	TRBJ2-3	TRBD2	once	CATALAGGTDTQYF	TGTGCCACCGCGCTAGCGGGGGGAACAGATACGCAGTATTTT
TRBV24-1	TRBJ1-6	NA	NA	CATSKGTSNSPLHF	TGTGCCACCTCTAAAGGGACAAGCAATTCACCCCTCCACTTT
TRBV6-4	TRBJ1-1	TRBD1	once	CASSDSDRGNTEAFF	TGTGCCAGCAGTGACTCGGACAGGGGGAACACTGAAGCTTTCTTT
TRBV19	TRBJ2-3	NA	NA	CASRRAGVVDTQYF	TGTGCCAGTAGAAGAGCAGGGGTGGTAGATACGCAGTATTTT
TRBV11-2	TRBJ2-5	TRBD1	NA	CASSLDQGAKTQYF	TGTGCCAGCAGCTTAGATCAGGGGGCGAAGACCCAGTACTTC
TRBV14	TRBJ1-6	TRBD1	NA	CASSRGQGSGSYNSPLHF	TGTGCCAGCAGCCGCGGACAGGGGTCCGGCTCCTATAATTCACCCCTCCACTTT
TRBV28	TRBJ2-2	TRBD2	NA	CASRGAGLAGLTNTGELFF	TGTGCCAGCAGGGGGGCGGGACTAGCGGGGTTAACGAACACCGGGGAGCTGTTTTTT
TRBV7-2	TRBJ2-5	NA	NA	CASSLRRNLETQYF	TGTGCCAGCAGCTTACGGAGAAACTTAGAGACCCAGTACTTC
TRBV15	TRBJ1-2	NA	NA	CATSRKPGSNYGYTF	TGTGCCACCAGCAGGAAACCGGGATCCAACTATGGCTACACCTTC
TRBV6-5	TRBJ1-1	NA	NA	CASSYRTEAFF	TGTGCCAGCAGTTACCGCACTGAAGCTTTCTTT
TRBV5-1	TRBJ1-1	NA	NA	CASSRKGYREGLASNTEAFF	TGCGCCAGCAGCCGAAAGGGGTATAGGGAGGGTCTGGCGAGCAACACTGAAGCTTTCTTT
TRBV19	TRBJ1-1	NA	NA	CASRKILVWGGDTEAFF	TGTGCCAGTAGGAAGATCCTTGTTTGGGGAGGAGATACTGAAGCTTTCTTT